This paragraph reports one T cell receptor beta chain. CDR1 is MRHNA and CDR2 is SNTAGT in the germline V gene. CDR3 length: 18 residues. V was pared by 0 bases and J by 5 bases, with 3 bases of the junction left unmatched. Measured with immunoSEQ multiplex PCR; TCRdb has only the in-frame clones, and not every one. The sample holds over a million clones; 96% are singletons and the top ten take about 1.2%. This specimen comes from a study of shared clonotypes between healthy human individuals. The sequence came from a man between 25 and 39 years old in good health. V usage is TRBV6-4 and J usage is TRBJ2-2; 16 bases fit TRBD2. Sequences were obtained from naive CD4+ T cells sorted from blood. The subset: CD45RA+ positively selected. CDR3: CASSDSGLAGGPTGELFF. CDR3 nucleotide sequence: TGTGCCAGCAGTGACTCGGGACTAGCGGGAGGGCCGACCGGGGAGCTGTTTTTT.